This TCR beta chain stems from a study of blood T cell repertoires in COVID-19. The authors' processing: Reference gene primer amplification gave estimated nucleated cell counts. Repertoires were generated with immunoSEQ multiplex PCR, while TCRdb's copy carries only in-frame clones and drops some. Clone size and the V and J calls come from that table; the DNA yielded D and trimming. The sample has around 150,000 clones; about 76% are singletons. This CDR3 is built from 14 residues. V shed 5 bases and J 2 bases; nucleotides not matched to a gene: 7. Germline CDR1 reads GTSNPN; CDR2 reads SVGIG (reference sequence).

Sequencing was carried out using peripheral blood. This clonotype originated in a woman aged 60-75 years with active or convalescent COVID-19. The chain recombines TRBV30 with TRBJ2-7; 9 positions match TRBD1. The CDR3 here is CAWGQGTIPYEQYF. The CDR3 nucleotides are TGTGCCTGGGGACAGGGGACAATACCCTACGAGCAGTACTTC.